The 5 T cell receptor beta chains reported below all come from one sample, sequenced in a study of T cell responses to AZD1222 COVID-19 vaccine. Here immunoSEQ multiplex PCR was the method, and the copy in TCRdb shows in-frame clones only, minus some. The data contain some 180,000 clones, around nine tenths of them singletons. Material: peripheral blood, obtained 28 days after the second AZD1222 dose. The source is an adult who received the AZD1222 COVID-19 vaccine.

The rearrangement joins TRBV4-1 to TRBJ2-2; tentative D call: TRBD1 (6 bases). CDR1 is MGHRA, CDR2 YSYEKL, per germline. This CDR3 spans 16 amino acids. The V gene lost 0 bases and the J gene lost 1 base, with 9 bases spanning the gap. This chain's CDR3 is CASSQEWGQNTGELFF. The CDR3 bases are TGCGCCAGCAGCCAAGAGTGGGGACAGAACACCGGGGAGCTGTTTTTT.

The genes are TRBV28 and TRBJ1-1; D is possibly TRBD1 (5 bases). With 7 bases removed from V and 3 bases from J, the gap between germline ends came to 15 bases. This CDR3 contains 14 residues. Looked up from germline, CDR1 is MDHEN and CDR2 is SYDVKM. In nucleotides, the CDR3 is TGTGCCAGCAACCCCGTCCAGGGCTACACTGAAGCTTTCTTT. Protein: CASNPVQGYTEAFF.

The chain joins TRBV5-6 to TRBJ1-3; no reliable D call. Germline V gene sequence: CDR1 SGHDT, CDR2 YYEEEE. Between the trimmed V and J ends, which lost 2 bases and 2 bases, there was a span of 11 bases. The CDR3 loop spans 15 amino acids. CDR3 nucleotide sequence: TGTGCCAGCAGCTTAGGTGGAGGAGCTGGAAACACCATATATTTT. Amino acids: CASSLGGGAGNTIYF.

The rearrangement links TRBV15 to TRBJ1-2; TRBD1 matches at 7 bases. V was pared by 5 bases and J by 4 bases, with 4 bases of the junction left unmatched. Germline CDR1 LNHNV, CDR2 YYDKDF (reference sequence). The CDR3 has 13 residues. CDR3 sequence (DNA): TGTGCCACCAGCCCGGACAGGCTCTATGGCTACACCTTC. This gives the protein CATSPDRLYGYTF.

This chain uses TRBV10-3 with TRBJ1-1; D remains unclear. Trimming stripped 3 bases from V and 7 bases from J, with 12 bases between. Germline CDR1 is ENHRY and CDR2 is SYGVKD. The CDR3 extends over 13 amino acids. The DNA for the CDR3 is TGTGCCATCAGTGACCCCCCGGGCGTTGAAGCTTTCTTT. It is translated as CAISDPPGVEAFF.